The rows below give T cell receptor beta chains drawn from one sample of a study of blood T cell repertoires in COVID-19. The method was immunoSEQ multiplex PCR; TCRdb's version includes in-frame clones alone and lacks a portion of them. The data hold some 120,000 clones, with around 85% observed a single time. Sequencing input: peripheral blood. Receptors originate from a woman between 50 and 59 years old who had recovered from COVID-19. CDR3s include the opening cysteine and the closing phenylalanine or tryptophan. D genes are given only for firm matches. The size of a clone is reported for some rows only, either as once, few or many, or as a class for expanded clones.

D gene: .
J gene: TRBJ2-7
V gene: TRBV5-1
clone size: .
CDR3 protein: CASSLGPALSSYEQYF
CDR3 DNA: TGCGCCAGCAGCTTGGGACCAGCGTTAAGCTCCTACGAGCAGTACTTC

D gene: .
J gene: TRBJ1-1
V gene: TRBV6-5
clone size: once
CDR3 protein: CASSYSAGRTEAFF
CDR3 DNA: TGTGCCAGCAGTTACTCGGCAGGAAGGACTGAAGCTTTCTTT

D gene: .
J gene: TRBJ1-4
V gene: TRBV4-1
clone size: few
CDR3 protein: CASSQDVGRGELFF
CDR3 DNA: TGCGCCAGCAGCCAAGACGTAGGGAGAGGAGAACTGTTTTTT

D gene: TRBD1
J gene: TRBJ2-2
V gene: TRBV19
clone size: .
CDR3 protein: CASSQGAHTGELFF
CDR3 DNA: TGTGCCAGCAGCCAGGGGGCGCACACCGGGGAGCTGTTTTTT

D gene: .
J gene: TRBJ2-1
V gene: TRBV29-1
clone size: .
CDR3 protein: CSVGTPGRGRGNEQFF
CDR3 DNA: TGCAGCGTTGGAACCCCTGGCAGGGGTAGGGGCAATGAGCAGTTCTTC

D gene: TRBD1
J gene: TRBJ1-5
V gene: TRBV7-2
clone size: .
CDR3 protein: CASSYWTGANQPQHF
CDR3 DNA: TGTGCCAGCAGCTATTGGACAGGGGCTAATCAGCCCCAGCATTTT

D gene: TRBD1
J gene: TRBJ1-4
V gene: TRBV5-1
clone size: .
CDR3 protein: CASSPSSGQDNEKLFF
CDR3 DNA: TGCGCCAGCAGCCCAAGCTCGGGACAGGACAATGAAAAACTGTTTTTT

D gene: .
J gene: TRBJ1-3
V gene: TRBV4-3
clone size: .
CDR3 protein: CASSQVSGSGNTIYF
CDR3 DNA: TGCGCCAGCAGCCAAGTATCGGGGTCCGGAAACACCATATATTTT

D gene: .
J gene: TRBJ1-2
V gene: TRBV4-3
clone size: few
CDR3 protein: CASSQDRSSYGYTF
CDR3 DNA: TGCGCCAGCAGCCAAGACCGATCATCCTACGGCTACACCTTC

D gene: .
J gene: TRBJ2-4
V gene: TRBV19
clone size: few
CDR3 protein: CASNNPGGPSKNIQYF
CDR3 DNA: TGTGCCAGTAATAACCCAGGAGGCCCCTCCAAAAACATTCAGTACTTC